The source of this T cell receptor (beta chain) is a study of cytomegalovirus exposure and HLA in healthy donors. CDR3 length equals 15 residues. Germline V gene lookup returns CDR1 MNHNS and CDR2 SASEGT. Losses at the gene ends were 5 bases for V and 3 bases for J; bases not matched to a gene: 9. Study-wide findings and caveats: Among the sequence variants, a highly shared cluster was likely an artifact of sequencing.

PCR employed 60 Vbeta and 13 Jbeta primers. The assay was immunoSEQ multiplex PCR, and TCRdb's table has in-frame clones only and misses some. The sample spans about 88,000 clones; the ten largest clones claim about 5.5%. Points on this clone: Its antigen is currently unknown.

The source is a girl aged 5 to 17 in good health and CMV-seropositive. The gene calls are TRBV6-1 and TRBJ1-1; TRBD1 agrees at 7 bases. Input material: PBMCs. The CDR3 region has the DNA TGTGCCAGCAGTCCCCGGACAGGCCGAGACACTGAAGCTTTCTTT. It is translated as CASSPRTGRDTEAFF.